Below, 20 T cell receptor beta chains from the same sample are listed, as sequenced in a study of OX40 agonist ivuxolimab in advanced cancers. The library was obtained by the immunoSEQ multiplex PCR assay. TCRdb carries this immuneACCESS record with in-frame sequences only. Its versions omit some clonotypes, under half of them owing to an unresolved V gene in the studies checked, with the rest unexplained. The sample table contains about 35,000 clones; only one count was recorded for nearly 85% of them. Jointly, the top ten make up 23% of the sample. The starting material was CD4+ or CD8+ T cells sorted from blood, obtained in a trial of the OX40 agonist ivuxolimab. Receptors were obtained from an adult with an advanced solid tumor such as melanoma, head and neck, liver or kidney cancer.

This clone was counted only a few times. The chain uses TRBV27 and TRBJ2-1; D is ambiguous. CDR3 length equals 13 residues. Trimming stripped 3 bases from V and 2 bases from J, with 5 bases between. CDR1 is MNHEY and CDR2 is SMNVEV in the germline V gene (reference sequence). CDR3 sequence reads: CASSLSTYNEQFF. DNA of the CDR3: TGTGCCAGCAGTTTGAGTACCTACAATGAGCAGTTCTTC.

The DNA for the CDR3 is TGTGCCAGCAGCTTAGGTTTCGAGACCCAGTACTTC. This encodes CASSLGFETQYF. The V gene is TRBV13, the J gene TRBJ2-5; D gene uncertain. Trimming removed 0 bases from V and 5 bases from J, with 4 bases in between. The CDR3 is made up of 12 amino acids. Germline V gene lookup returns CDR1 PRHDT and CDR2 FYEKMQ (reference sequence).

This clone has a count of ten or more. V and J are TRBV5-3 and TRBJ2-7; D remains ambiguous. TRBV5-3 carries the ORF label, with uncertain function. With 5 bases removed from V and 4 bases from J, the gap between germline ends came to 7 bases. This CDR3 has 11 amino acids. In DNA form, the CDR3 reads TGTGCCAGAAGTACTTGGTACGAGCAGTACTTC. As protein: CARSTWYEQYF.

The CDR3: CASRPTGGGETQYF. In DNA, the CDR3 is TGTGCCAGCAGACCGACCGGCGGGGGGGAGACCCAGTACTTC. The genes are TRBV4-2 and TRBJ2-5, with TRBD2 matching 8 bases. There are 14 residues in the CDR3. V trimming: 6 bases; J trimming: 5 bases; junction bases outside the gene matches: 8. CDR1 is LGHNA, CDR2 YNFKEQ, per germline.

V gene TRBV9 combines with J gene TRBJ1-1; D call uncertain. Trimming stripped 0 bases from V and 4 bases from J, with 1 base between. CDR3 length: 11 residues. Germline CDR1 SGDLS, CDR2 YYNGEE. CDR3 DNA sequence: TGTGCCAGCAGCGTAGTCACTGAAGCTTTCTTT. Its translation is CASSVVTEAFF.

The rearrangement joins TRBV9 to TRBJ2-3, with 11 bases aligning to TRBD2. In germline, CDR1 is SGDLS, CDR2 YYNGEE. The CDR3 runs to 16 residues. V trimming: 4 bases; J trimming: 4 bases; junction bases outside the gene matches: 8. This CDR3 reads CASSSLAGGPADTQYF. The CDR3 region has the DNA TGTGCCAGCAGCTCTTTAGCGGGGGGGCCGGCAGATACGCAGTATTTT.

This chain connects TRBV7-3 to TRBJ2-7; D possibly matches TRBD1 or TRBD2 (5 bases each). Germline CDR1 reads SGHTA; CDR2 reads FQGTGA. V was trimmed by 6 bases and J by 3 bases, leaving 15 bases between them. This CDR3 is built from 14 residues. The CDR3 DNA sequence: TGTGCCAGCAGTCACCGGGACCGAAACTACGAGCAGTACTTC. Translated, it gives CASSHRDRNYEQYF.

This chain connects TRBV6-5 to TRBJ2-1; D gene unclear. Germline lookup yields CDR1 MNHEY and CDR2 SVGAGI. This CDR3 is built from 14 residues. Trimming removed 2 bases from V and 6 bases from J, with 11 bases in between. The CDR3, as DNA: TGTGCCAGCAGTTACGGTCTCGGCACCAATGAGCAGTTCTTC. Its protein is CASSYGLGTNEQFF.

Concerning this clone: A much larger clone is a single base away; this may be a read error. V gene TRBV7-2 combines with J gene TRBJ2-7; D not certain. Germline values: CDR1 SGHTA, CDR2 FQGNSA. Trimming shortened V by 5 bases and J by 0 bases, and 5 bases separated the two germline ends. The CDR3 loop spans 12 amino acids. In DNA form, the CDR3 reads TGTGCCAGCAGCCATAGCTCCTACGAGCAGTACTTC. Residues: CASSHSSYEQYF.

Relative to its sample, this clone is medium-sized. The genes are TRBV6-4 and TRBJ2-3; the D call may be TRBD1 or TRBD2 (5 bases each). V was cut by 4 bases and J by 3 bases, with 11 bases left in between. The CDR3 is made up of 14 amino acids. The germline gives CDR1 MRHNA, CDR2 SNTAGT. DNA for the CDR3: TGTGCCAGCAGTGTAGAGGGGTCAACAGATACGCAGTATTTT. Amino acid sequence: CASSVEGSTDTQYF.

The V gene is TRBV5-1, the J gene TRBJ2-3; no clear D. CDR1 is SGHRS and CDR2 is YFSETQ in the germline V gene. The CDR3 contains 17 residues. Trimming removed 2 bases from V and 0 bases from J, with 16 bases in between. This CDR3 reads CASSFGGVAVSTDTQYF. In DNA form, the CDR3 reads TGCGCCAGCAGCTTCGGTGGGGTCGCGGTTAGCACAGATACGCAGTATTTT.

This chain uses TRBV2 with TRBJ2-7; 9 bases align to TRBD1. The length of the CDR3 is 13 residues. Trimming cost V 10 bases and J 5 bases; bases outside gene matches: 9. Germline V CDR1 and CDR2: SNHLY, FYNNEI. CDR3 nucleotides: TGTGCCAAGGACAGGGGAATAGATGACGAGCAGTACTTC. It codes for CAKDRGIDDEQYF.

V usage is TRBV25-1 and J usage is TRBJ1-4; D unclear. The CDR3 covers 14 residues. Germline V gene lookup returns CDR1 MGHDK and CDR2 SYGVNS. The V and J ends lost 4 bases and 3 bases respectively, with 9 bases between them. DNA of the CDR3: TGTGCCAGCAGTGGTAGGGCGCCTAATGAAAAACTGTTTTTT. Protein product: CASSGRAPNEKLFF.

The V and J genes are TRBV27 and TRBJ1-2, with unresolved D. The CDR3 spans 14 residues. From germline, CDR1 is MNHEY and CDR2 SMNVEV (reference sequence). Trimming removed 4 bases at V and 2 bases at J, with 11 bases between. The CDR3 here is CASSSNEANYGYTF. CDR3 bases: TGTGCCAGCAGTTCAAACGAAGCCAACTATGGCTACACCTTC.

This chain connects TRBV28 to TRBJ1-4, with 9 bases matching TRBD1. The germline CDR1 and CDR2 sequences are MDHEN and SYDVKM. Unmatched junction bases numbered 5, after V lost 6 bases and J lost 6 bases. There are 14 residues in the CDR3. The chain's CDR3 is CASSPGQGYEKLFF. In DNA form, the CDR3 reads TGTGCCAGCAGCCCGGGACAGGGTTATGAAAAACTGTTTTTT.

The chain employs TRBV5-1 and TRBJ2-2; tentative D call: TRBD1 (6 bases). The CDR3 is 17 amino acids. Germline-derived CDR1 and CDR2 are SGHRS and YFSETQ. Trimming removed 2 bases at V and 0 bases at J, with 14 bases between. The DNA of the CDR3 is TGCGCCAGCAGCTTTTTGGACAGTGCCGCGAACACCGGGGAGCTGTTTTTT. As protein: CASSFLDSAANTGELFF.

The chain has TRBV7-9 and TRBJ1-2; no reliable D call. The CDR3 totals 13 residues. Trimming took 3 bases from V and 6 from J, leaving 11 bases between them. The germline V gene has CDR1 SEHNR and CDR2 FQNEAQ (reference sequence). CDR3 in amino acids: CASSFFPRNGYTF. As DNA, the CDR3 is TGTGCCAGCAGCTTCTTCCCCAGGAATGGCTACACCTTC.

This clone was observed once. This rearrangement joins TRBV7-9 to TRBJ2-3; 10 bases are shared with TRBD2. The CDR3 spans 17 residues. Germline V gives CDR1 SEHNR, CDR2 FQNEAQ (reference sequence). The V segment lost 4 bases and the J segment 4 bases; nucleotides outside the gene matches: 11. The CDR3 region is CASSSRVAGGLPDTQYF. The CDR3 DNA is TGTGCCAGCAGCTCCAGGGTAGCGGGGGGATTACCAGATACGCAGTATTTT.

Regarding this clone: Other DNA sequences within the sample encode an identical CDR3. CDR3 protein: CASSITSGDSSYNEQFF. The CDR3, as DNA: TGTGCCAGTAGTATCACTAGCGGGGATAGTTCCTACAATGAGCAGTTCTTC. The chain is built from TRBV19 and TRBJ2-1; 10 nucleotides line up with TRBD2. This CDR3 comprises 17 residues. Per germline, CDR1 LNHDA and CDR2 SQIVND (reference sequence). V lost 3 bases to trimming and J lost 1 base; unmatched junction nucleotides: 6.

The chain uses TRBV21-1 and TRBJ2-5; TRBD2, the table's D call, lacks a check against the DNA. TRBV21-1 is termed a pseudogene. This CDR3 region has 17 residues. In DNA form, the CDR3 reads TGTGCCAGCAGCAACCCCCGGCTAGCGGGATTTCAAGAGACCCAGTACTTC. Translation gives CASSNPRLAGFQETQYF.